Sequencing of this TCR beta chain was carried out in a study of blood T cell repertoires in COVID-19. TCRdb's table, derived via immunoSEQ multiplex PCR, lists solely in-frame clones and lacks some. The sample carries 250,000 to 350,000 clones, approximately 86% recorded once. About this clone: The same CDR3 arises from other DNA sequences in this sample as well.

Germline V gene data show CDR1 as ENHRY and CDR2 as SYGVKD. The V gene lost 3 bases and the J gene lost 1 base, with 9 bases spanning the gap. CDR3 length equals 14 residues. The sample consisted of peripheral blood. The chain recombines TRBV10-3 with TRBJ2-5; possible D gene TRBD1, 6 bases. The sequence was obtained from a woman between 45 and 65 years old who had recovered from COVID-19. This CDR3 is CAISDPGVQETQYF. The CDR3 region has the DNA TGTGCCATCAGTGACCCAGGGGTCCAAGAGACCCAGTACTTC.